This T cell receptor (beta chain) is from a study of T cell changes during pregnancy in multiple sclerosis. This table comes from immunoSEQ multiplex PCR, and its TCRdb copy is limited to in-frame clones, with some not included. The data show 90,000 to 120,000 clones, about 90% seen once. The specimen comprised peripheral blood, sampled in the third trimester of pregnancy. This TCR came from a female donor in good health, enrolled as a control in a pregnancy study.

The CDR3 sequence is CASSLDPEASGYTF. Here the CDR3 DNA reads TGCGCCAGCAGCTTGGACCCGGAGGCCAGTGGCTACACCTTC. The V gene is TRBV5-1, the J gene TRBJ1-2; D is uncertain. In germline, CDR1 is SGHRS, CDR2 YFSETQ. CDR3 length equals 14 residues. V lost 0 bases and J 7 bases, leaving 13 bases between the germline ends.